The source of this TCR beta chain is a study of cytomegalovirus exposure and HLA in healthy donors. Study-level results: It was 164 TCR beta chains that were listed as cytomegalovirus-associated. Generally TCR sequences proved uncommon, though certain public TCRs appeared in numerous donors. For cytomegalovirus status, the classifier reportedly gave diagnoses with high specificity and sensitivity.

TCRdb's copy holds only in-frame clones and misses some; the assay was immunoSEQ multiplex PCR. The sample lists 110,000 or so clones, roughly nine tenths seen once, with 4% to 5.5% in the top ten. Germline V gene data show CDR1 as MNHNS and CDR2 as SASEGT. This CDR3 has 15 residues. The V segment lost 1 base and the J segment 0 bases; nucleotides outside the gene matches: 0. This clone showed up just a few times. The antigen is undetermined. The rearrangement uses TRBV6-1 and TRBJ2-7; 10 nucleotides align to TRBD2. The sample taken for sequencing was PBMCs. The sequence derives from a man aged 18 to 30 in good health and CMV-seropositive. CDR3 in amino acids: CASSEGTSGSYEQYF. The DNA of the CDR3 is TGTGCCAGCAGTGAAGGGACTAGCGGCTCCTACGAGCAGTACTTC.